This TCR beta chain is from a study of T cell changes during pregnancy in multiple sclerosis. The trim removed 3 bases at V and 1 base at J, leaving 13 bases unmatched. The CDR3 totals 19 residues. Germline lookup yields CDR1 SGHVS and CDR2 FQNEAQ. This clone was seen a handful of times. Using immunoSEQ multiplex PCR, the repertoire was profiled, and TCRdb retains in-frame clones only, with some absent. Altogether fewer than 75,000 clones are present, around 92% being singletons, with the ten largest covering about 2%. This specimen consisted of peripheral blood, obtained in the first trimester of pregnancy. V gene TRBV7-8 combines with J gene TRBJ1-5; 9 bases agree with TRBD1. The receptor comes from a female donor with multiple sclerosis, enrolled in a pregnancy study. CDR3 bases: TGTGCCAGCAGCTTCAGTGCGGGGACTGGGACAGGGAGCAATCAGCCCCAGCATTTT. It is translated as CASSFSAGTGTGSNQPQHF.